This TCR beta chain was found in a study of long-term antiretroviral therapy in people with HIV. Study observations and caveats: Regardless of time point, clones expanded before ART dominated the repertoire. Transplant-donor-level diversity was not reached after ART, though diversity increased.

This clone has a single count. What it binds is not known. Participants who had HIV were, without exception, treated in the United States. The germline CDR1 and CDR2 sequences are SGHAT and FQDESV (reference sequence). The CDR3 contains 13 residues. J lost 5 bases, V lost 5 bases, and 5 bases had no gene match. Survey-level immunoSEQ v3.0 assays were run. Generated by immunoSEQ multiplex PCR, the TCRdb table keeps only in-frame clones and is missing some. In the table there are 25,000 or so clones, over 90% of which are singletons. This receptor was identified in a man between 40 and 49 years old with HIV. The sample in question was unsorted PBMCs, obtained 6.2 years after starting antiretroviral therapy. J is TRBJ2-5 and V is TRBV11-1; 7 bases line up with TRBD2. The CDR3 region is CASSVPGGETQYF. The CDR3 DNA follows: TGTGCCAGCAGCGTCCCCGGGGGGGAGACCCAGTACTTC.